This T cell receptor beta chain was sequenced in a study of blood T cell repertoires in COVID-19. Profiling relied on immunoSEQ multiplex PCR, and the TCRdb table lists in-frame clones only, not all of them. The sample includes 130,000 to 150,000 clones, over 70% of them seen just once. CDR3 length: 14 amino acids. V shed 7 bases, J shed 9 bases, and the junction held 10 bases outside the gene matches. Per the germline V gene, CDR1 is KGHSH and CDR2 is LQKENI. The genes are TRBV18 and TRBJ2-1, with 9 positions matching TRBD2. Input material: peripheral blood. The receptor was derived from a woman between 55 and 75 years old with acute or convalescent COVID-19. The CDR3: CASYPSGTSSEQFF. The CDR3 DNA is TGTGCCAGCTATCCTTCCGGGACTAGCAGTGAGCAGTTCTTC.